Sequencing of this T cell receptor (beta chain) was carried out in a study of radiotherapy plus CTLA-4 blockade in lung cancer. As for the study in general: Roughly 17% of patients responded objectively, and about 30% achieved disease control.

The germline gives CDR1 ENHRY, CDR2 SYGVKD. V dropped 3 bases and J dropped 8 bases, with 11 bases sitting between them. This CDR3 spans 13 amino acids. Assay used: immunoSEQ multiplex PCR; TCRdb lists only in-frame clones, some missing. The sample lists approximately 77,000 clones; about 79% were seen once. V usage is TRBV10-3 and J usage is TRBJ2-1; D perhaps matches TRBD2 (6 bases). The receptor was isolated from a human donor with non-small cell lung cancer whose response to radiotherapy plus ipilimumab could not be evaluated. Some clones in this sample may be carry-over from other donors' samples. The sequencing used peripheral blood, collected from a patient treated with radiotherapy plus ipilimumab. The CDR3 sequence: CAISDLGGDEQFF. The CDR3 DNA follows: TGTGCCATCAGTGATCTCGGGGGAGATGAGCAGTTCTTC.